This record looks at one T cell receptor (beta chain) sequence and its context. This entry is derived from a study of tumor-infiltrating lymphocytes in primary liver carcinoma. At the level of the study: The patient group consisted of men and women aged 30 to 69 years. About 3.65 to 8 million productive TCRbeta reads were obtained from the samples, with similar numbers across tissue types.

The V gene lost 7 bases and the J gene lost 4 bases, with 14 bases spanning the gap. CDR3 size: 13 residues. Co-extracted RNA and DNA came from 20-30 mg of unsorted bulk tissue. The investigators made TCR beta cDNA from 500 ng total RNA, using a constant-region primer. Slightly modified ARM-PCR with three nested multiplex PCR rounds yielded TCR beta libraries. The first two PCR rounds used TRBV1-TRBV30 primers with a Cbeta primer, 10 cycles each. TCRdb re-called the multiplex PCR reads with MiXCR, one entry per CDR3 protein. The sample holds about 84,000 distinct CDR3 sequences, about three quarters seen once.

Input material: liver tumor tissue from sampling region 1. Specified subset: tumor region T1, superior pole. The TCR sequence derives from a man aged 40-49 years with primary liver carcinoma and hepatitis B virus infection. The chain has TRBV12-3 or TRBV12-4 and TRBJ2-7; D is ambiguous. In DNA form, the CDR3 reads TGTGCCAGCATCCGATGGGAATATTACGAGCAGTACTTC. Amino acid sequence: CASIRWEYYEQYF.